The next 19 T cell receptor beta chains were all read from a single sample in a study of Graves' ophthalmopathy and Graves' hyperthyroidism. The sequenced template was RNA, covering the TCR beta CDR3 region. Following a first-round RT-PCR that used HTBI primers, a second-round multiplex PCR was carried out. TCRdb processed the multiplex PCR reads anew with MiXCR; each CDR3 protein has one entry. The sample records around 1.1 million distinct CDR3 sequences, 35% to 40% being singletons. Material for sequencing was peripheral blood or thyroid tissue (not recorded which). The receptor source for this set is an adult man with Graves' hyperthyroidism.

Only a few counts were recorded for this clonotype. The genes are TRBV7-9 and TRBJ2-7; D might be TRBD1 or TRBD2, each matching 6 bases. The CDR3 length is 14 residues. Germline-derived CDR1 and CDR2 are SEHNR and FQNEAQ (reference sequence). The germline V and J ends were trimmed by 5 bases and 5 bases, with 16 bases remaining between them. DNA for the CDR3: TGTGCCAGCAGCCCGAGGGGGGTCTTGGACGAGCAGTACTTC. Translation gives CASSPRGVLDEQYF.

This clonotype was counted ten times or more. The chain joins TRBV11-2 to TRBJ2-5; D is undetermined. This CDR3 spans 11 amino acids. Germline V gives CDR1 SGHAT, CDR2 FQNNGV. V lost 5 bases, J lost 4 bases, and 5 bases lay in between. CDR3 amino acids: CASSVTETQYF. For the CDR3, the DNA is TGTGCCAGCAGCGTGACAGAGACCCAGTACTTC.

In this sample, this clonotype turned up a few times. The chain has TRBV28 and TRBJ1-1; a weak D match, TRBD1 (5 bases). The CDR3 sequence is 12 residues long. Germline loops: CDR1 MDHEN, CDR2 SYDVKM. The ends were cut back, 5 bases at V and 10 bases at J, with 14 bases in the middle. The CDR3 DNA follows: TGTGCCAGCAGTAACGCCAGGGCGGTAGCTTTCTTT. Its translation: CASSNARAVAFF.

This clonotype has a handful of counts. J is TRBJ1-2 and V is TRBV5-6, with D maybe TRBD1 (6 bases). The V end lost 2 bases, the J end lost 8 bases, and 13 bases lay between the germline ends. The CDR3 totals 13 residues. Per the germline V gene, CDR1 is SGHDT and CDR2 is YYEEEE. The chain's CDR3 is CASSFHRVEGYTF. For the CDR3, the DNA is TGTGCCAGCAGCTTCCACAGGGTTGAAGGCTACACCTTC.

This clonotype has a handful of counts. V gene TRBV25-1 combines with J gene TRBJ2-7; D is uncertain. The CDR3 is made up of 13 amino acids. In germline, CDR1 is MGHDK, CDR2 SYGVNS. Trimming took 6 bases from V and 3 from J, leaving 12 bases between them. CDR3 in DNA: TGTGCCAGCAGAGGAGAGGACGGCTACGAGCAGTACTTC. It is translated as CASRGEDGYEQYF.

This clonotype was counted at least ten times. This chain uses TRBV7-9 with TRBJ1-5, with D tentatively TRBD1 (5 bases). CDR3 length equals 15 residues. The V gene's germline CDR1 is SEHNR and CDR2 FQNEAQ (reference sequence). Trimming left V 3 bases short and J 0 bases short, with 9 bases between. In nucleotides, the CDR3 is TGTGCCAGCAGCTTTGGGGACTATAGCAATCAGCCCCAGCATTTT. It translates to CASSFGDYSNQPQHF. Based on the CDR3 plus reference TRBV7-9 and TRBJ1-5, the full variable domain is DTGVSQNPRHKITKRGQNVTFRCDPISEHNRLYWYRQTLGQGPEFLTYFQNEAQLEKSRLLSDRFSAERPKGSFSTLEIQRTEQGDSAMYLCASSFGDYSNQPQHFGDGTRLSIL.

A few counts support this clonotype. The chain couples TRBV20-1 to TRBJ2-5; D is ambiguous. Germline V gene data show CDR1 as DFQATT and CDR2 as SNEGSKA (reference sequence). The CDR3 extends over 14 amino acids. The V gene lost 0 bases and the J gene lost 1 base, with 9 bases spanning the gap. Here the CDR3 DNA reads TGCAGTGCTAGAGACCAGATCCCCCAAGAGACCCAGTACTTC. Encoded protein: CSARDQIPQETQYF.

This clonotype turned up a few times. CDR3 in DNA: TGTGCCAGCAGACAAATACAGGAAAATCAGCCCCAGCATTTT. Translating it yields CASRQIQENQPQHF. The rearrangement uses TRBV6-2 or TRBV6-3 and TRBJ1-5, with a weak D call TRBD1 (5 bases). The ends were cut back, 6 bases at V and 4 bases at J, with 13 bases in the middle. Germline V gene data show CDR1 as MNHEY and CDR2 as SVGEGT. CDR3 length equals 14 residues.

The chain couples TRBV2 to TRBJ1-4; D gene ambiguous. The CDR3 loop spans 14 amino acids. Trimming shortened V by 5 bases and J by 10 bases, and 17 bases separated the two germline ends. Germline V gene lookup returns CDR1 SNHLY and CDR2 FYNNEI. The CDR3 sequence is CASSPVAGPGKLFF. The CDR3, as DNA: TGTGCCAGCAGTCCTGTGGCAGGACCTGGAAAACTGTTTTTT.

This clonotype came up a few times. With a much larger clone just one base away, this may be a read error. This chain connects TRBV7-8 to TRBJ2-6; D gene uncertain. The CDR3 runs to 12 residues. The germline gives CDR1 SGHVS, CDR2 FQNEAQ. V lost 6 bases, J lost 14 bases, and 14 bases lay in between. CDR3 amino acids: CASSPAREILTF. The CDR3 DNA reads as TGTGCCAGCAGTCCCGCTCGCGAAATCCTGACTTTC.

V and J are TRBV7-9 and TRBJ2-7; D not certain. Trimming removed 1 base from V and 0 bases from J, with 7 bases in between. The CDR3 is made up of 14 amino acids. Looked up from germline, CDR1 is SEHNR and CDR2 is FQNEAQ (reference sequence). CDR3 nucleotide sequence: TGTGCCAGCAGCTTAGACGGGTACTCCTACGAGCAGTACTTC. It codes for CASSLDGYSYEQYF.

V gene TRBV7-2 combines with J gene TRBJ2-2, with 8 bases fitting TRBD1. The CDR3 totals 16 residues. Germline V CDR1 and CDR2: SGHTA, FQGNSA. The J segment lost 1 base and the V segment lost 6 bases, leaving 7 bases of the junction unmatched. Here the CDR3 reads CASRQPGTGNTGELFF. The CDR3, as DNA: TGTGCCAGCAGACAACCCGGGACAGGGAACACCGGGGAGCTGTTTTTT.

This clonotype has more than one count but fewer than ten. The chain couples TRBV2 to TRBJ2-5, with D perhaps TRBD1 or TRBD2 (5 bases each). The CDR3 extends over 12 amino acids. V lost 4 bases and J lost 7, with 10 bases in between. Germline lookup yields CDR1 SNHLY and CDR2 FYNNEI. This chain's CDR3 is CASSAPRGTQYF. The CDR3 DNA sequence: TGTGCCAGCAGTGCTCCGAGGGGGACCCAGTACTTC.

This clonotype has more than one count but fewer than ten. The junction does not match germline at one end; this may be a read error. The chain is built from TRBV10-3 and TRBJ1-5; 8 bases agree with TRBD1. The CDR3 covers 18 residues. Germline-derived CDR1 and CDR2 are ENHRY and SYGVKD. The CDR3 nucleotides read TGTGCCAGCAGTTACACGCAGACCCGGACAGGGCGGGTTCAGCCCCAGCATTTT. It yields the protein CASSYTQTRTGRVQPQHF.

V usage is TRBV6-5 and J usage is TRBJ1-2, with D perhaps matching TRBD1 (5 bases). Trimming pared 8 bases from V and 2 bases from J, leaving 9 bases between. The CDR3 is 12 amino acids. Germline V CDR1 and CDR2: MNHEY, SVGAGI. CDR3 protein: CASFQGNYGYTF. The CDR3 DNA sequence: TGTGCCAGCTTCCAGGGCAACTATGGCTACACCTTC.

A note on this clonotype: This may be a read error: a much more frequent sequence differs by one nucleotide. The CDR3 nucleotides are TGTGCCAGCAGCCGGGTTCTTACAGGGGGCATGGAAGGCTACACCTTC. This sequence encodes CASSRVLTGGMEGYTF. This chain joins TRBV7-9 and TRBJ1-2, with 9 bases identical to TRBD1. Germline CDR1 SEHNR, CDR2 FQNEAQ (reference sequence). There are 16 residues in the CDR3. V lost 5 bases, J lost 8 bases, and 15 bases stayed unmatched.

The V and J genes are TRBV10-3 and TRBJ1-4; the D is unclear. The germline V gene has CDR1 ENHRY and CDR2 SYGVKD. The CDR3 sequence is 15 residues long. V was shortened by 2 bases and J by 0 bases, with 7 bases between the two germline ends. This CDR3 reads CAISEPKSTNEKLFF. DNA of the CDR3: TGTGCCATCAGTGAGCCAAAGTCAACTAATGAAAAACTGTTTTTT.

The chain recombines TRBV10-3 with TRBJ2-7, with 9 bases aligning to TRBD2. This CDR3 region has 15 residues. Germline-derived CDR1 and CDR2 are ENHRY and SYGVKD. The trim removed 10 bases at V and 0 bases at J, leaving 10 bases unmatched. The DNA of the CDR3 is TGTGCCACCGCGACTAGCGGTCCCGCCTCCTACGAGCAGTACTTC. Its protein product is CATATSGPASYEQYF.

This clonotype was detected many times. The CDR3 nucleotides are TGTGCCACCAGCAGAGGACAGCCAGATCAGCCCCAGCATTTT. This gives the protein CATSRGQPDQPQHF. The chain couples TRBV15 to TRBJ1-5; maybe TRBD1 (5 bases). The CDR3 has 14 amino acids. Germline assignment: CDR1 LNHNV and CDR2 YYDKDF (reference sequence). Trimming took off 1 base at V and 5 bases at J, with 9 bases between the two ends.